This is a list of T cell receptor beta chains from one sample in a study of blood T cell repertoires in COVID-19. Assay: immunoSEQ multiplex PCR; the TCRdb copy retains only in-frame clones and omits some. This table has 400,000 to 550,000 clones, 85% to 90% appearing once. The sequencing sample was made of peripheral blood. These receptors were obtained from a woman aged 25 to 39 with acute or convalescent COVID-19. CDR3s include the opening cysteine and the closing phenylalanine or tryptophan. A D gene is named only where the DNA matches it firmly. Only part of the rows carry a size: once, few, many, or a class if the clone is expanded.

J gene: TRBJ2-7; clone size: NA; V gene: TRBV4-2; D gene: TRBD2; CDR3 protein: CASSQGGRGDPYEQYF; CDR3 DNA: TGTGCCAGCAGCCAAGGCGGGCGGGGGGACCCCTACGAGCAGTACTTC
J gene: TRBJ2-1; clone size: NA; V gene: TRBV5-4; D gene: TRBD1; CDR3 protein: CASSLGQVHNEQFF; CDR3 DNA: TGTGCCAGCAGCCTCGGACAGGTACACAATGAGCAGTTCTTC
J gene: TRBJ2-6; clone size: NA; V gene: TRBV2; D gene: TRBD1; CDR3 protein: CASSVHPRGLGANVLTF; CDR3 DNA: TGTGCCAGCAGTGTCCATCCCAGGGGGCTTGGGGCCAACGTCCTGACTTTC
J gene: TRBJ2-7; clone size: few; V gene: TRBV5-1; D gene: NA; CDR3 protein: CASSLYYEQYF; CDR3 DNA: TGCGCCAGCAGCTTATACTACGAGCAGTACTTC
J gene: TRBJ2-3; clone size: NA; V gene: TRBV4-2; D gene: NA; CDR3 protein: CASSQVSGDTDTQYF; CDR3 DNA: TGTGCCAGCAGCCAAGTTAGCGGAGACACAGATACGCAGTATTTT
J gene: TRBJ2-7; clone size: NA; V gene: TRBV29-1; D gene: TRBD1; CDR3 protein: CSVVGTGSPEQYF; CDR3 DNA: TGCAGCGTTGTAGGGACAGGTTCTCCCGAGCAGTACTTC
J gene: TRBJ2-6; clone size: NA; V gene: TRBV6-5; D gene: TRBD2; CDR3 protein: CASSYGGAGANVLTF; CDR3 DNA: TGTGCCAGCAGTTATGGGGGGGCTGGGGCCAACGTCCTGACTTTC
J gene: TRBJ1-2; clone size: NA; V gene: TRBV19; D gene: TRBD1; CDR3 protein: CASSPGQGFYGYTF; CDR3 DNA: TGTGCCAGTAGTCCGGGACAGGGGTTCTATGGCTACACCTTC
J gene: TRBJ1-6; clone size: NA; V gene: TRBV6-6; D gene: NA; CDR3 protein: CASSQTHMGFSGDSPLHF; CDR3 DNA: TGTGCCAGCAGTCAAACTCACATGGGGTTTTCGGGGGATTCACCCCTCCACTTT
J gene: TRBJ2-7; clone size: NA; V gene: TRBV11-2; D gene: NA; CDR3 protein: CASPTGSYYEQYF; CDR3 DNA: TGTGCCAGCCCCACCGGGTCCTACTACGAGCAGTACTTC
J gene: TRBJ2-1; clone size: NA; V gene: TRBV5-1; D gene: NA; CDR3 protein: CASSLAYRVEQFF; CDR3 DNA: TGCGCCAGCAGCTTGGCATACAGGGTTGAGCAGTTCTTC
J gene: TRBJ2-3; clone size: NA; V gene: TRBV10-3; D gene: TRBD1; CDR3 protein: CAISEWDRGNADTQYF; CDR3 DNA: TGTGCCATCAGTGAGTGGGACAGGGGGAACGCAGATACGCAGTATTTT
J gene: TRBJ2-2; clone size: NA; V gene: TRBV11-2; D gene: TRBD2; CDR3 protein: CASSPTSVGGELFF; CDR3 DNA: TGTGCCAGCAGCCCGACTAGCGTCGGCGGGGAGCTGTTTTTT
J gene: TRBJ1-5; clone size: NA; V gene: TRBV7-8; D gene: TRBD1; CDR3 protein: CASSPDRVRTFSNQPQHF; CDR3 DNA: TGTGCCAGCAGCCCGGACAGGGTGAGGACTTTTAGCAATCAGCCCCAGCATTTT
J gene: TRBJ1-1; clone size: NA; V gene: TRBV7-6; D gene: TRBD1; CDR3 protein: CASSLTARDSEAFF; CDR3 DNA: TGTGCCAGCAGCTTAACGGCCCGGGACAGCGAAGCTTTCTTT
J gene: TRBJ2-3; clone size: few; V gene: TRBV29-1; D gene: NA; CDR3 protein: CSVEDGAGAQYF; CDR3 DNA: TGCAGCGTTGAAGATGGTGCCGGTGCGCAGTATTTT
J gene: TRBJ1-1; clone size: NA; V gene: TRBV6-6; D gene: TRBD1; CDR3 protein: CASVTGGANTEAFF; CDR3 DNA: TGTGCCAGCGTTACAGGGGGCGCCAACACTGAAGCTTTCTTT
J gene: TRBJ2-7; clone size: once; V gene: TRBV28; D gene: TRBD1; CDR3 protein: CASKATGDYYEQYF; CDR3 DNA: TGTGCCAGCAAAGCGACAGGGGATTATTACGAGCAGTACTTC
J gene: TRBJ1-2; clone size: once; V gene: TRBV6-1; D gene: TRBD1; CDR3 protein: CATLTGTQFDGYTF; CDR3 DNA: TGTGCCACGCTGACAGGGACTCAATTCGATGGCTACACCTTC
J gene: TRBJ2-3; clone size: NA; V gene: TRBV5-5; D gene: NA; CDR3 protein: CANSLTGRKSGSDTQYF; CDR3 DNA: TGTGCCAACTCCCTCACCGGGCGTAAATCGGGGTCAGATACGCAGTATTTT
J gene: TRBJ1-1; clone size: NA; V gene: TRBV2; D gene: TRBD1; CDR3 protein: CASSRETGVAEAFF; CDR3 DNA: TGTGCCAGCAGCCGTGAGACAGGGGTCGCTGAAGCTTTCTTT
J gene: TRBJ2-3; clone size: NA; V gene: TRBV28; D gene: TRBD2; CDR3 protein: CASSQIAGGRSDTQYF; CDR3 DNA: TGTGCCAGCAGTCAGATAGCGGGGGGCCGATCAGATACGCAGTATTTT
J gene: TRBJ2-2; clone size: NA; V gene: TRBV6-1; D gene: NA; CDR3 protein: CASSEFRGAGTGELFF; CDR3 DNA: TGTGCCAGCAGTGAATTTCGGGGGGCTGGCACCGGGGAGCTGTTTTTT
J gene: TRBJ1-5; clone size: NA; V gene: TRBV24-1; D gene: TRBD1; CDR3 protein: CATSDPGQGDQPQHF; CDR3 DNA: TGTGCCACCAGTGACCCGGGACAGGGGGATCAGCCCCAGCATTTT
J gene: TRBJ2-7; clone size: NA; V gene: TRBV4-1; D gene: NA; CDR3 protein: CASSKNRRKYF; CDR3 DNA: TGCGCCAGCAGCAAAAACAGGAGAAAGTACTTC